This TCR beta chain came from a study of resident and recirculating memory T cells in vitiligo. Looking at the study overall: Samples were epidermis from two lesional and two nonlesional sites, plus PBMCs. Whole samples, not sorted cells, were homogenized and used for genomic DNA extraction.

Sequenced by immunoSEQ multiplex PCR; TCRdb stores in-frame clones only, minus some. This sample carries fewer than 80,000 clones, about 89% of them seen once, and the ten largest clones take less than 5%. No change in lesions over the prior 6 months defined stable disease. CDR3 size: 16 residues. The V and J ends lost 1 base and 0 bases respectively, with 15 bases between them. Germline CDR1 is SQVTM and CDR2 is ANQGSEA. This clone was observed a few times. The gene calls are TRBV29-1 and TRBJ1-1; weak D call: TRBD1 (6 bases). The clonotype comes from a male donor with vitiligo. Source material: blood. The CDR3 protein is CSVEGVAGQMNTEAFF. The CDR3 DNA reads TGCAGCGTTGAAGGGGTGGCTGGACAGATGAACACTGAAGCTTTCTTT.